This TCR beta chain originates from a study of tumor-infiltrating lymphocytes in localized non-small cell lung cancer. Study-wide findings and caveats: No link was found between tumor T-cell fraction and recurrence-free survival.

By share, this clone counts as medium-sized (0.01 to 0.1%). Its specificity is not known. Assay used: immunoSEQ multiplex PCR; TCRdb lists only in-frame clones, some missing. The data contain about 16,000 clones, roughly 79% of them singletons. Sequenced sample: lung tumor tissue. The origin of this receptor is a human donor with non-small cell lung cancer.

The CDR3 nucleotides are TGTGCCAGCTCACCAGGCCCTAGGACAGGGGCCTCTGGAAACACCATATATTTT. Protein sequence: CASSPGPRTGASGNTIYF. The V and J genes are TRBV18 and TRBJ1-3; 9 nucleotides line up with TRBD1. J lost 0 bases, V lost 2 bases, and 8 bases had no gene match. CDR1 KGHSH and CDR2 LQKENI come from the germline V gene. This CDR3 region has 18 residues.